This T cell receptor (beta chain) was sequenced in a study of blood T cell repertoires in COVID-19. Study-level information: Samples came from the United States, Italy and Spain, spanning acute and convalescent COVID-19. PBMCs, B-cell-depleted T cells, or T cells were the source of the cDNA or gDNA that made up the material.

Using immunoSEQ multiplex PCR, the repertoire was profiled, and TCRdb retains in-frame clones only, with some absent. This sample has over 150,000 clones; roughly 83% occur once, and the top ten carry roughly 3.2%. Germline lookup yields CDR1 SGDLS and CDR2 YYNGEE. This CDR3 contains 17 residues. V gave up 0 bases and J gave up 3 bases; unmatched junction bases: 11. Sequencing was performed on PBMCs or T cells enriched from blood (not recorded which). The chain couples TRBV9 to TRBJ2-5; 7 bases agree with TRBD2. This TCR derives from a woman under 40 who had recovered from COVID-19. CDR3 region: CASSVAPSGTLKETQYF. Here the CDR3 DNA reads TGTGCCAGCAGCGTAGCTCCCAGCGGGACGTTGAAAGAGACCCAGTACTTC.